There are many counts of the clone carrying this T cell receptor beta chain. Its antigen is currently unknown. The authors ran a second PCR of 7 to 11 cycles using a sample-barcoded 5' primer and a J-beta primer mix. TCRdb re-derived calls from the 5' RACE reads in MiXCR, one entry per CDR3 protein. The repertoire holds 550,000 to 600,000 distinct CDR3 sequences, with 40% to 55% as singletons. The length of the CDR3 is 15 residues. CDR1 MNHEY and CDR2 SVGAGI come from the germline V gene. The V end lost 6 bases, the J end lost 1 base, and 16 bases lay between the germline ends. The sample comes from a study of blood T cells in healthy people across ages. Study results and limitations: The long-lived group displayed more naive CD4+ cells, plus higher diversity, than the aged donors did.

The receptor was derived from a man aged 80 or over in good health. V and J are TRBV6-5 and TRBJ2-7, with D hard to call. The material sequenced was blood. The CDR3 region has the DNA TGTGCCAGCAGGGCCCGACACGGCTTTTCCTACGAGCAGTACTTC. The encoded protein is CASRARHGFSYEQYF.